This passage covers 28 T cell receptor beta chains from one sample sequenced in a study of T-cell reconstitution after alpha-beta-depleted transplantation in children. Construction of the TCRbeta library involved unique molecular identifiers. MiXCR, run by TCRdb on the PCR reads, gives a single entry per CDR3 protein. The sample has about 500,000 distinct CDR3 sequences; approximately 10% are singletons. This material consisted of PBMCs, mostly from graft donor cells, taken 180 days after TCRalphabeta/CD19-depleted stem cell transplant. These receptors came from a female patient aged 2 to 10 who had a stem cell transplant for aplastic anemia, so the T cells may come from the graft donor.

V gene TRBV27 combines with J gene TRBJ1-2; 7 nucleotides align to TRBD1. The trim removed 2 bases at V and 7 bases at J, leaving 4 bases unmatched. Germline assignment: CDR1 MNHEY and CDR2 SMNVEV (reference sequence). The CDR3 covers 13 residues. In DNA, the CDR3 is TGTGCCAGCAGTTTAGTAGGGGGCGCTGGCTACACCTTC. As protein: CASSLVGGAGYTF.

CDR3 sequence reads: CASSLQRVGLAGGPGTDTQYF. The CDR3 coding sequence is TGTGCCAGCTCCCTTCAACGCGTAGGACTAGCGGGAGGGCCAGGGACAGATACGCAGTATTTT. J is TRBJ2-3 and V is TRBV18; 15 bases fit TRBD2. Germline lookup yields CDR1 KGHSH and CDR2 LQKENI. The V gene end was trimmed by 6 bases and the J gene end by 3 bases; junction bases not matched to a gene: 19. CDR3 length equals 21 residues.

The chain uses TRBV20-1 and TRBJ1-1; D gene uncertain. This CDR3 region has 13 residues. Looked up from germline, CDR1 is DFQATT and CDR2 is SNEGSKA (reference sequence). V was clipped by 3 bases and J by 0 bases, with 8 bases between them. CDR3 DNA sequence: TGCAGTGCTAGGGGATTTATGAACACTGAAGCTTTCTTT. This codes for CSARGFMNTEAFF.

The chain joins TRBV3-1 to TRBJ2-7; tentatively, D is TRBD1 or TRBD2 (5 bases each). V was trimmed by 1 base and J by 3 bases, leaving 13 bases between them. The germline CDR1 and CDR2 sequences are LGHDT and YNNKEL (reference sequence). This CDR3 is 15 amino acids long. The CDR3 spells CASSQVGTPNYEQYF. The DNA of the CDR3 is TGTGCCAGCAGCCAAGTCGGGACCCCGAACTACGAGCAGTACTTC.

This clonotype was recorded a few times. The gene calls are TRBV19 and TRBJ1-1; the match to TRBD1 covers 7 bases. The germline V gene encodes CDR1 LNHDA and CDR2 SQIVND (reference sequence). The length of the CDR3 is 15 residues. V was pared by 4 bases and J by 1 base, with 6 bases of the junction left unmatched. The DNA for the CDR3 is TGTGCCAGTAGTAGCCAATACAGGGGGAACACTGAAGCTTTCTTT. Protein product: CASSSQYRGNTEAFF.

The chain uses TRBV20-1 and TRBJ2-3; 8 bases match TRBD2. CDR3 length equals 17 residues. The trim removed 4 bases at V and 3 bases at J, leaving 15 bases unmatched. Germline CDR1 and CDR2: DFQATT and SNEGSKA (reference sequence). CDR3 in amino acids: CSATYLRAGEFTDTQYF. The DNA of the CDR3 is TGCAGTGCTACCTATCTACGAGCGGGAGAGTTTACAGATACGCAGTATTTT.

V and J are TRBV20-1 and TRBJ2-1; 10 bases agree with TRBD2. Germline CDR1 and CDR2: DFQATT and SNEGSKA (reference sequence). The junction had 0 bases not matched to a gene; V was cut back by 0 bases and J by 10 bases. The CDR3 runs 12 residues. CDR3 nucleotides: TGCAGTGCTAGAGAGGGACTAGCGGAGCAGTTCTTC. It codes for CSAREGLAEQFF.

The J gene is TRBJ1-3, the V gene TRBV20-1; a possible D gene is TRBD1 (6 bases). Germline CDR1 DFQATT, CDR2 SNEGSKA (reference sequence). V was clipped by 6 bases and J by 2 bases, with 14 bases between them. The CDR3 is 14 amino acids. The CDR3 spells CSALHRAAGNTIYF. The CDR3 nucleotides are TGCAGTGCCCTGCACAGGGCTGCTGGAAACACCATATATTTT.

This clonotype appeared many times. The chain joins TRBV29-1 to TRBJ2-5; 10 positions agree with TRBD2. V lost 4 bases to trimming and J lost 6 bases; unmatched junction nucleotides: 2. Germline values: CDR1 SQVTM, CDR2 ANQGSEA. The CDR3 is 12 residues long. This CDR3 is CSVVLAGKTQYF. Written as DNA, the CDR3 is TGCAGCGTTGTACTAGCGGGGAAGACCCAGTACTTC.

V usage is TRBV2 and J usage is TRBJ2-6, with D uncertain. CDR1 and CDR2 from the germline V gene are SNHLY and FYNNEI. There are 17 residues in the CDR3. V was trimmed by 2 bases and J by 0 bases, leaving 11 bases between them. The CDR3 nucleotides are TGTGCCAGCAGTGAACCACTCGGGTTCTCTGGGGCCAACGTCCTGACTTTC. Translated: CASSEPLGFSGANVLTF. Variable domain in full (rest from reference TRBV2 and TRBJ2-6): EPEVTQTPSHQVTQMGQEVILRCVPISNHLYFYWYRQILGQKVEFLVSFYNNEISEKSEIFDDQFSVERPDGSNFTLKIRSTKLEDSAMYFCASSEPLGFSGANVLTFGAGSRLTVL.

At least ten counts were recorded for this clonotype. The chain has TRBV4-2 and TRBJ2-1, with 7 bases aligning to TRBD2. CDR1 and CDR2 (germline): LGHNA, YNFKEQ. This CDR3 is built from 14 residues. Trimming cost V 3 bases and J 9 bases; bases outside gene matches: 8. The CDR3 bases are TGTGCCAGCAGCCAGGGATTTGGGAGGGGTGAGCAGTTCTTC. This gives the protein CASSQGFGRGEQFF.

This chain links TRBV24-1 with TRBJ2-2, with D maybe TRBD1 (5 bases). V was shortened by 3 bases and J by 0 bases, with 16 bases between the two germline ends. This CDR3 spans 18 amino acids. The germline gives CDR1 KGHDR, CDR2 SFDVKD. The CDR3 region is CATSDRFSTRANTGELFF. DNA for the CDR3: TGTGCCACCAGTGATAGGTTCTCTACCAGGGCGAACACCGGGGAGCTGTTTTTT.

This clonotype turned up a few times. The CDR3 DNA sequence: TGCGCCAGCAGCTTGGGAAGGGGGCGGTTTCCTGAAGCTTTCTTT. Amino acid sequence: CASSLGRGRFPEAFF. This chain joins TRBV5-1 and TRBJ1-1, with TRBD1 matching over 7 bases. The CDR3 loop spans 15 amino acids. Germline V gives CDR1 SGHRS, CDR2 YFSETQ. J gave up 6 bases and V 0 bases, and 8 bases lay outside the gene matches. The full variable domain, with the rest looked up from reference TRBV5-1 and TRBJ1-1, is KAGVTQTPRYLIKTRGQQVTLSCSPISGHRSVSWYQQTPGQGLQFLFEYFSETQRNKGNFPGRFSGRQFSNSRSEMNVSTLELGDSALYLCASSLGRGRFPEAFFGQGTRLTVV.

This clonotype was seen a few times. The rearrangement uses TRBV5-1 and TRBJ2-1, with 9 bases that match TRBD1. The CDR3 extends over 15 amino acids. Germline V lookup: CDR1 SGHRS, CDR2 YFSETQ. V lost 3 bases, J lost 5 bases, and 6 bases stayed unmatched. DNA for the CDR3: TGCGCCAGCAGCTACCGGGACAGGGTGAACAATGAGCAGTTCTTC. This translates into CASSYRDRVNNEQFF.

The CDR3 bases are TGTGCCAGCAGCGCTTCCTGGGCTAGCGGGAGCACAGATACGCAGTATTTT. Its translation is CASSASWASGSTDTQYF. V and J are TRBV7-8 and TRBJ2-3; 8 positions match TRBD2. The germline CDR1 and CDR2 sequences are SGHVS and FQNEAQ. The trim removed 5 bases at V and 0 bases at J, leaving 10 bases unmatched. The CDR3 loop spans 17 amino acids.

A few counts support this clonotype. The CDR3 region has the DNA TGTGCCAGCATCATACTGGGGACTAGCGGTACGAACACCGGGGAGCTGTTTTTT. Protein sequence: CASIILGTSGTNTGELFF. This chain uses TRBV12-3 or TRBV12-4 with TRBJ2-2; 11 bases are shared with TRBD2. The V segment lost 7 bases and the J segment 0 bases; nucleotides outside the gene matches: 10. The CDR3 totals 18 residues.

The chain employs TRBV7-2 and TRBJ2-7; 14 positions agree with TRBD2. This CDR3 region has 16 residues. J gave up 6 bases and V 5 bases, and 9 bases lay outside the gene matches. Germline-derived CDR1 and CDR2 are SGHTA and FQGNSA. CDR3 in DNA: TGTGCCAGCAGCGCACGACTAGCGGGAGGGCCCTCCGAGCAGTACGTC. Its protein product is CASSARLAGGPSEQYV.

This clonotype appeared a few times. CDR3: CASSFYGRVTDTQYF. In nucleotides, the CDR3 is TGTGCCAGCAGTTTCTACGGCAGGGTTACAGATACGCAGTATTTT. The V gene is TRBV12-3 or TRBV12-4, the J gene TRBJ2-3, with a possible D match to TRBD1 (5 bases). The CDR3 sequence is 15 residues long. The V and J ends lost 3 bases and 3 bases respectively, with 13 bases between them.

The gene calls are TRBV6-1 and TRBJ2-1; D is unresolved. The CDR3 spans 14 residues. The ends were cut back, 7 bases at V and 0 bases at J, with 10 bases in the middle. Germline CDR1 MNHNS, CDR2 SASEGT. The CDR3 spells CASKTPSSYNEQFF. The CDR3, as DNA: TGTGCCAGCAAAACACCGAGCTCCTACAATGAGCAGTTCTTC.

The chain employs TRBV20-1 and TRBJ2-5; 9 bases agree with TRBD1. CDR3 length: 15 residues. Germline CDR1 reads DFQATT; CDR2 reads SNEGSKA (reference sequence). V lost 4 bases and J lost 2; bases outside the gene matches: 8. CDR3 residues: CSANRDREVQETQYF. The CDR3 nucleotides are TGCAGTGCTAACCGGGACAGGGAAGTTCAAGAGACCCAGTACTTC.

The chain combines TRBV28 with TRBJ2-2; D is uncertain. Germline loops: CDR1 MDHEN, CDR2 SYDVKM. V dropped 0 bases and J dropped 1 base, with 15 bases sitting between them. The CDR3 length is 18 residues. DNA for the CDR3: TGTGCCAGCAGTTTATGGACTGTGGGGTCACAGAACACCGGGGAGCTGTTTTTT. Encoded protein: CASSLWTVGSQNTGELFF.

The chain joins TRBV14 to TRBJ2-2; D unresolved. Germline values: CDR1 SGHDN, CDR2 FVKESK. Trimming left V 1 base short and J 4 bases short, with 10 bases between. The CDR3 has 15 amino acids. The CDR3 DNA follows: TGTGCCAGCAGCCAAGTATTTGCTACCACCGGGGAGCTGTTTTTT. It specifies CASSQVFATTGELFF.

In its sample, this clonotype was seen many times. V is TRBV2 and J is TRBJ2-1; possible D gene TRBD2, 7 bases. The CDR3 spans 13 residues. Germline loops: CDR1 SNHLY, CDR2 FYNNEI. The CDR3 sequence: CATGREILNEQFF. DNA of the CDR3: TGTGCTACAGGGCGGGAGATCCTCAATGAGCAGTTCTTC.

V usage is TRBV20-1 and J usage is TRBJ2-7; 9 bases line up with TRBD2. The length of the CDR3 is 14 residues. With 2 bases clipped from V and 3 bases from J, the junction kept 5 bases outside the gene matches. Germline CDR1 DFQATT, CDR2 SNEGSKA (reference sequence). CDR3 sequence (DNA): TGCAGTGCTAGACCCCTAGCGGGACTCTACGAGCAGTACTTC. This translates into CSARPLAGLYEQYF.

The chain links TRBV7-2 to TRBJ2-1, with D uncertain. V lost 2 bases to trimming and J lost 6 bases, with 11 bases between them. This CDR3 spans 14 amino acids. In germline, CDR1 is SGHTA, CDR2 FQGNSA. DNA of the CDR3: TGTGCCAGCAGCTTATTGGCTGCTCGCAATGAGCAGTTCTTC. This encodes CASSLLAARNEQFF.

The gene calls are TRBV6-5 and TRBJ1-6; D is unresolved. The CDR3 has 8 amino acids. The V gene's germline CDR1 is MNHEY and CDR2 SVGAGI. V lost 11 bases and J lost 16, with 9 bases in between. CDR3 nucleotide sequence: TGTGCCGGCGGAGCTCTCCACTTT. Its translation: CAGGALHF.

The chain joins TRBV3-1 to TRBJ1-2; D call uncertain. Germline CDR1 and CDR2: LGHDT and YNNKEL (reference sequence). Deletions cut 3 bases from V and 6 bases from J, with 11 bases between. This CDR3 comprises 13 residues. Written as DNA, the CDR3 is TGTGCCAGCAGCCACTCCAGAGCGGATGGCTACACCTTC. The encoded protein is CASSHSRADGYTF.

V gene TRBV12-3 or TRBV12-4 combines with J gene TRBJ2-4; possibly TRBD1 for D (5 bases). The ends were cut back, 3 bases at V and 6 bases at J, with 15 bases in the middle. This CDR3 has 15 residues. This chain's CDR3 is CASSFTGPGRNIQYF. DNA of the CDR3: TGTGCCAGCAGTTTTACAGGACCAGGCCGAAACATTCAGTACTTC.